What follows are 31 T cell receptor beta chains derived from one specimen sequenced in a study of metastatic and nonmetastatic thyroid tumors. TCRdb reprocessed the PCR reads using MiXCR. The sample includes approximately 25,000 clones, about 24% of them seen just once. Every patient underwent thyroid surgery untreated. The sequenced sample consisted of blood. The receptors were gathered from a male donor with papillary thyroid cancer or a benign thyroid nodule (not recorded which). Some clones in this sample may be carry-over from other donors' samples.

This clone was observed a few times. The CDR3 loop reads CASSPQGAGTFSYEQYF. The CDR3 bases are TGTGCCAGCAGTCCCCAGGGGGCTGGGACGTTCTCCTACGAGCAGTACTTC. The V gene is TRBV27, the J gene TRBJ2-7; 8 nucleotides align to TRBD1. Germline CDR1 and CDR2: MNHEY and SMNVEV (reference sequence). The CDR3 is made up of 17 amino acids. V trimming: 5 bases; J trimming: 0 bases; junction bases outside the gene matches: 12.

In its sample, this clone is medium-sized. This chain links TRBV27 with TRBJ2-7; D is possibly TRBD1 (5 bases). Germline CDR1 is MNHEY and CDR2 is SMNVEV (reference sequence). V lost 4 bases, J lost 2 bases, and 21 bases lay in between. The CDR3 contains 17 residues. In nucleotides, the CDR3 is TGTGCCAGCAGTTCAACCCCCCGGCCTCAAGGGGCCTACGAGCAGTACTTC. Translated, it gives CASSSTPRPQGAYEQYF.

This clone appeared many times. V usage is TRBV7-3 and J usage is TRBJ2-1; 9 bases are a match to TRBD1. V trimming: 4 bases; J trimming: 9 bases; junction bases outside the gene matches: 4. The CDR3 is 13 residues long. Germline V gives CDR1 SGHTA, CDR2 FQGTGA. The DNA of the CDR3 is TGTGCCAGCAGCTCCGACAGGGGGGCTGAGCAGTTCTTC. Residues: CASSSDRGAEQFF.

With respect to this clone: Compared with germline, one end of the junction differs, possibly owing to a read error. The rearrangement uses TRBV5-4 and TRBJ2-1; 7 positions agree with TRBD2. Germline CDR1 is SGHNT and CDR2 is YYREEE (reference sequence). This CDR3 spans 16 amino acids. DNA of the CDR3: TGTTCCAGCAGCTGGGGGGGTATCGTTGAATACAATGAGCAGTTCTTC. Translation gives CSSSWGGIVEYNEQFF.

This clone was seen at least ten times. This chain links TRBV6-5 with TRBJ1-6; 7 nucleotides line up with TRBD1. The CDR3 runs 15 residues. CDR1 is MNHEY and CDR2 is SVGAGI in the germline V gene. The junction had 6 bases not matched to a gene; V was cut back by 2 bases and J by 8 bases. CDR3 protein: CASSYTNRGHSPLHF. The CDR3 region has the DNA TGTGCCAGCAGTTACACCAACAGGGGACATTCACCCCTCCACTTT.

Comment on this clone: An end of the junction does not agree with germline; a read error may underlie this. The chain has TRBV10-3 and TRBJ1-2; D gene uncertain. CDR3 length: 14 residues. Germline V gives CDR1 ENHRY, CDR2 SYGVKD. The CDR3 coding sequence is TGTGCCTTCAGTGAGGCGCCGGTACCCTATGGCTACACCTTC. Translation: CAFSEAPVPYGYTF.

In this sample, this clone turned up many times. The rearrangement joins TRBV6-1 to TRBJ1-1; tentatively, D is TRBD1 (5 bases). Per germline, CDR1 MNHNS and CDR2 SASEGT. The CDR3 covers 13 residues. Trimming took off 5 bases at V and 6 bases at J, with 13 bases between the two ends. CDR3 amino acids: CASSSLQVPEAFF. The CDR3 bases are TGTGCCAGCAGTTCGTTACAGGTCCCTGAAGCTTTCTTT.

The chain has TRBV28 and TRBJ1-6, with D hard to call. Germline-derived CDR1 and CDR2 are MDHEN and SYDVKM. Trimming removed 5 bases from V and 11 bases from J, with 16 bases in between. The CDR3 is made up of 14 amino acids. CDR3 sequence (DNA): TGTGCCAGCAGTGCATGGTGCGAAAGCGCACCCCTCCACTTT. Amino acid sequence: CASSAWCESAPLHF.

This clone was seen many times. This sequence joins TRBV5-1 and TRBJ2-1; perhaps TRBD1 as D (5 bases). V lost 0 bases and J lost 5, with 9 bases in between. The germline gives CDR1 SGHRS, CDR2 YFSETQ. The CDR3 runs 14 residues. CDR3 bases: TGCGCCAGCAGCTTGGTAGGGGCGGACAATGAGCAGTTCTTC. The encoded protein is CASSLVGADNEQFF.

The rearrangement links TRBV28 to TRBJ1-1; D is ambiguous. The CDR3 sequence is 12 residues long. V dropped 3 bases and J dropped 8 bases, with 10 bases sitting between them. Germline lookup yields CDR1 MDHEN and CDR2 SYDVKM. The CDR3: CASSFGPTEAFF. CDR3 in DNA: TGTGCCAGCAGTTTCGGGCCAACCGAAGCTTTCTTT.

This clone is judged medium-sized (0.01 to 0.1%). DNA for the CDR3: TGTGCCAGCAGTGCGGGACAGGGGCGGAGGACTGAAGCTTTCTTT. Its translation is CASSAGQGRRTEAFF. The chain couples TRBV6-1 to TRBJ1-1; 10 bases are a match to TRBD1. Losses at the gene ends were 4 bases for V and 5 bases for J; bases not matched to a gene: 7. The germline V gene encodes CDR1 MNHNS and CDR2 SASEGT. The CDR3 runs 15 residues.

Many counts were recorded for this clone. V is TRBV29-1 and J is TRBJ2-7; 8 bases agree with TRBD2. Looked up from germline, CDR1 is SQVTM and CDR2 is ANQGSEA. Losses at the gene ends were 7 bases for V and 4 bases for J; bases not matched to a gene: 9. The CDR3 spans 13 residues. The CDR3 DNA reads TGCAGCGCCGAGATCCAGCGGGGGTACGAGCAGTACTTC. Amino acid sequence: CSAEIQRGYEQYF.

With regard to this clone: A much larger clone is a single base away; this may be a read error. The CDR3 nucleotides are TGCGGCAGCAGCGACGGGAGATCCTACAATGAGCAGTTCTTC. This sequence encodes CGSSDGRSYNEQFF. J is TRBJ2-1 and V is TRBV5-1, with D possibly being TRBD2 (6 bases). The CDR3 is 14 residues long. The V gene's germline CDR1 is SGHRS and CDR2 YFSETQ.

This clone is medium-sized in the sample. DNA of the CDR3: TGTGCCTGGAGAGAAGCCAGGAGGCCTAGCGGGAGCAACGAGCAGTACTTC. This sequence encodes CAWREARRPSGSNEQYF. This chain links TRBV30 with TRBJ2-7, with 10 bases matching TRBD2. Per germline, CDR1 GTSNPN and CDR2 SVGIG (reference sequence). The CDR3 spans 17 residues. Losses at the gene ends were 3 bases for V and 5 bases for J; bases not matched to a gene: 16.

V gene TRBV10-1 combines with J gene TRBJ2-3; TRBD2 agrees at 8 bases. The germline V gene has CDR1 WNHNN and CDR2 SYGVQD (reference sequence). This CDR3 has 17 amino acids. V lost 5 bases, J lost 0 bases, and 10 bases stayed unmatched. Here the CDR3 reads CASSPLSGGPSTDTQYF. The CDR3 DNA follows: TGCGCCAGCAGTCCTCTAAGCGGGGGCCCTAGCACAGATACGCAGTATTTT.

This chain links TRBV4-2 with TRBJ1-5; no firm D call. The CDR3 length is 15 residues. Per the germline V gene, CDR1 is LGHNA and CDR2 is YNFKEQ. Trimming left V 4 bases short and J 4 bases short, with 14 bases between. CDR3: CASSRYRAPNQPQHF. The DNA for the CDR3 is TGTGCCAGCAGCCGATACCGGGCTCCTAATCAGCCCCAGCATTTT.

V gene TRBV6-2 or TRBV6-3 combines with J gene TRBJ2-1, with unresolved D. This CDR3 comprises 15 residues. Germline V gene sequence: CDR1 MNHEY, CDR2 SVGEGT. With 5 bases removed from V and 0 bases from J, the gap between germline ends came to 11 bases. DNA for the CDR3: TGTGCCAGCAGTAGGGAAGCCAGCTCCTACAATGAGCAGTTCTTC. This gives the protein CASSREASSYNEQFF.

This clone was found many times. The chain links TRBV10-3 to TRBJ2-5, with D tentatively TRBD2 (6 bases). Germline values: CDR1 ENHRY, CDR2 SYGVKD. V was clipped by 3 bases and J by 4 bases, with 12 bases between them. The CDR3 consists of 14 residues. The CDR3 reads CAISEREIGETQYF. The CDR3 nucleotides are TGTGCCATCAGTGAACGGGAGATCGGAGAGACCCAGTACTTC.

The CDR3 loop reads CSAAPGLHPEQYF. CDR3 DNA sequence: TGCAGTGCAGCCCCGGGACTACACCCCGAGCAGTACTTC. V usage is TRBV20-1 and J usage is TRBJ2-7, with TRBD2 matching 7 bases. From germline, CDR1 is DFQATT and CDR2 SNEGSKA (reference sequence). V was clipped by 6 bases and J by 6 bases; unmatched bases: 11. The CDR3 spans 13 residues.

The genes are TRBV6-5 and TRBJ1-5; D is ambiguous. This CDR3 contains 14 residues. The V and J ends lost 4 bases and 0 bases respectively, with 7 bases between them. Germline loops: CDR1 MNHEY, CDR2 SVGAGI. The DNA of the CDR3 is TGTGCCAGCAGTTTCAGCTTTAGCAATCAGCCCCAGCATTTT. This codes for CASSFSFSNQPQHF.

This clone was seen ten or more times. This rearrangement joins TRBV7-3 to TRBJ2-1, with 13 bases lining up with TRBD2. This CDR3 region has 16 residues. The V gene end was trimmed by 5 bases and the J gene end by 5 bases; junction bases not matched to a gene: 6. Germline values: CDR1 SGHTA, CDR2 FQGTGA. For the CDR3, the DNA is TGTGCCAGCAGCCGGACTAGCGGGAGTGTGAACAATGAGCAGTTCTTC. It yields the protein CASSRTSGSVNNEQFF.

Ten or more counts support this clone. The V gene is TRBV19, the J gene TRBJ2-1, with 9 bases identical to TRBD2. Germline lookup yields CDR1 LNHDA and CDR2 SQIVND (reference sequence). The CDR3 has 16 residues. V dropped 0 bases and J dropped 6; count of bases not matched to a gene: 6. CDR3 protein: CASSIEGRAGGNEQFF. Here the CDR3 DNA reads TGTGCCAGTAGTATAGAAGGGAGAGCGGGAGGCAATGAGCAGTTCTTC.

This clone has a count of ten or more. This chain joins TRBV7-2 and TRBJ2-3; D tentatively reads TRBD1 or TRBD2 (5 bases each). In germline, CDR1 is SGHTA, CDR2 FQGNSA. There are 14 residues in the CDR3. The V end was cut by 5 bases, the J end by 0 bases, with 9 bases between. CDR3 nucleotide sequence: TGTGCCAGCAGCCTATGGGGGAGCACAGATACGCAGTATTTT. As protein: CASSLWGSTDTQYF.

V and J are TRBV11-2 and TRBJ2-3; D tentatively reads TRBD1 or TRBD2 (5 bases each). The CDR3 is made up of 15 amino acids. Germline V lookup: CDR1 SGHAT, CDR2 FQNNGV. Trimming took off 5 bases at V and 1 base at J, with 13 bases between the two ends. CDR3 in amino acids: CASSPPGTGTDTQYF. DNA for the CDR3: TGTGCCAGCAGCCCGCCCGGGACCGGCACAGATACGCAGTATTTT. The variable domain in full, with the rest retrieved from reference TRBV11-2 and TRBJ2-3, is EAGVAQSPRYKIIEKRQSVAFWCNPISGHATLYWYQQILGQGPKLLIQFQNNGVVDDSQLPKDRFSAERLKGVDSTLKIQPAKLEDSAVYLCASSPPGTGTDTQYFGPGTRLTVL.

This clone was seen ten or more times. The CDR3 here is CASSFGTGVNEQFF. CDR3 DNA sequence: TGCGCCAGCAGCTTCGGGACAGGGGTCAATGAGCAGTTCTTC. This chain joins TRBV5-1 and TRBJ2-1; 10 bases are a match to TRBD1. CDR1 is SGHRS and CDR2 is YFSETQ in the germline V gene. J gave up 6 bases and V 2 bases, and 2 bases lay outside the gene matches. This CDR3 contains 14 residues.

For the CDR3, the DNA is TGTGCCACCAGAGCTAGCGGTGGGGCCAACGTCCTGACTTTC. Protein sequence: CATRASGGANVLTF. This chain links TRBV24-1 with TRBJ2-6; 7 bases match TRBD2. The CDR3 extends over 14 amino acids. V was pared by 7 bases and J by 3 bases, with 2 bases of the junction left unmatched. From germline, CDR1 is KGHDR and CDR2 SFDVKD.

This clone was seen more than once but under ten times. This rearrangement joins TRBV6-5 to TRBJ2-6, with D tentatively TRBD1 or TRBD2 (5 bases each). Germline values: CDR1 MNHEY, CDR2 SVGAGI. The CDR3 contains 17 residues. V lost 2 bases and J lost 0, with 11 bases in between. CDR3: CASSYGTETSGANVLTF. CDR3 in DNA: TGTGCCAGCAGTTACGGGACCGAGACCTCTGGGGCCAACGTCCTGACTTTC.

The V gene is TRBV4-2, the J gene TRBJ1-2; TRBD1 matches 9 bases. The CDR3 has 18 amino acids. V dropped 7 bases and J dropped 1; count of bases not matched to a gene: 16. CDR1 and CDR2 (germline): LGHNA, YNFKEQ. The CDR3 reads CASTGLGGQGGINYGYTF. The CDR3 nucleotides are TGTGCCAGCACGGGTTTAGGGGGACAGGGTGGAATTAACTATGGCTACACCTTC.

This clone was detected only a few times. The V call is TRBV6-1, the J call TRBJ2-3; D possibly corresponds to TRBD1 (6 bases). Per the germline V gene, CDR1 is MNHNS and CDR2 is SASEGT. The CDR3 is 14 amino acids. Trimming left V 3 bases short and J 6 bases short, with 13 bases between. CDR3 DNA: TGTGCCAGCAGTGACGGAACAGGGACGGATACGCAGTATTTT. Amino acids: CASSDGTGTDTQYF.

This chain joins TRBV20-1 and TRBJ2-7; 9 nucleotides line up with TRBD2. The end of the DNA aligns better with TRBJ2-1, so the J call may be wrong. In germline, CDR1 is DFQATT, CDR2 SNEGSKA (reference sequence). The CDR3 runs 18 residues. CDR3 coding DNA: TGCAGTGCGCGGACTAGCGTGAGGTTAAGGCGGCAGTACAATGAGCAGTTCTTC. Translation gives CSARTSVRLRRQYNEQFF.

In its sample, this clone ranks as medium-sized (0.01 to 0.1%). V gene TRBV24-1 combines with J gene TRBJ2-3; D not resolved. V was trimmed by 4 bases and J by 3 bases, leaving 7 bases between them. Germline V CDR1 and CDR2: KGHDR, SFDVKD. The CDR3 covers 13 residues. The CDR3 spells CATSEVETDTQYF. CDR3 sequence (DNA): TGTGCCACCAGTGAGGTAGAAACAGATACGCAGTATTTT.